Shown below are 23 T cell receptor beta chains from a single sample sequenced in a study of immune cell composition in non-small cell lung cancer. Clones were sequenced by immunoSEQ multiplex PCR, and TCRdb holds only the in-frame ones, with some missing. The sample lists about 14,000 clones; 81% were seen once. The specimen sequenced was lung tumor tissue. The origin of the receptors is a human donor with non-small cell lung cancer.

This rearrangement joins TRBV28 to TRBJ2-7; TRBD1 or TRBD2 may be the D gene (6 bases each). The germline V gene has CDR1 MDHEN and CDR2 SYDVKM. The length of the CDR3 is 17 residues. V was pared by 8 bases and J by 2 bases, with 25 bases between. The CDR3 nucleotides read TGTGCCAGCGTCGCAGGGGTGCGGGGCCGTAGGGCCTACGAGCAGTACTTC. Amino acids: CASVAGVRGRRAYEQYF.

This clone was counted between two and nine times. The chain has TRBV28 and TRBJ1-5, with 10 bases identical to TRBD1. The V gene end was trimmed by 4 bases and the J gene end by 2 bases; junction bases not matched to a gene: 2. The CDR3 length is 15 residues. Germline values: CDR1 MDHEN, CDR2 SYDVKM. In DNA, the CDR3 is TGTGCCAGCAGTTCCGGGACAGGGGGCAATCAGCCCCAGCATTTT. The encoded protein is CASSSGTGGNQPQHF.

CDR3 nucleotides: TGTGCCAGCAGATTGACTAGCGGCACAGATACGCAGTATTTT. It yields the protein CASRLTSGTDTQYF. J is TRBJ2-3 and V is TRBV7-9; 8 nucleotides agree with TRBD2. Germline V gene lookup returns CDR1 SEHNR and CDR2 FQNEAQ (reference sequence). The CDR3 spans 14 residues. Trimming at V came to 6 bases and at J to 1 base, leaving 3 bases not matched to a gene.

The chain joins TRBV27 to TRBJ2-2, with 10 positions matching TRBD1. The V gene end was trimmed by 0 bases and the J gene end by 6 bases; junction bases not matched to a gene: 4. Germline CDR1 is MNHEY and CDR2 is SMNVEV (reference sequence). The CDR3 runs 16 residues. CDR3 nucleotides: TGTGCCAGCAGTTTATCCCAGACAGGGGGCTCCGGGGAGCTGTTTTTT. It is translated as CASSLSQTGGSGELFF.

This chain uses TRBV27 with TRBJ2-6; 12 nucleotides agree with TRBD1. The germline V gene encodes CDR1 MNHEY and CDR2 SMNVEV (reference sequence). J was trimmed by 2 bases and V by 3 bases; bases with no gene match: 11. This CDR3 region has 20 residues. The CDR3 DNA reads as TGTGCCAGCAGTTTCCGTCTTAAGGGACAGGGGGCCCCTGGGGCCAACGTCCTGACTTTC. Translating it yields CASSFRLKGQGAPGANVLTF.

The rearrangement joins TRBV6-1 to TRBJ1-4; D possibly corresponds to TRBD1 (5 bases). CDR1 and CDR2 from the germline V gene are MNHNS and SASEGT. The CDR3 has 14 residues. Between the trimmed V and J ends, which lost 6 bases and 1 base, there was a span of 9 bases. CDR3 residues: CASRRDGTNEKLFF. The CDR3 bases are TGTGCCAGCAGAAGGGACGGAACTAATGAAAAACTGTTTTTT.

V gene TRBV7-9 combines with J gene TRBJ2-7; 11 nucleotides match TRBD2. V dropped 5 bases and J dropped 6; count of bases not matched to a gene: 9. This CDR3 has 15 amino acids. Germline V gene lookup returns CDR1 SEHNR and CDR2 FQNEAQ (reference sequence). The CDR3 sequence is CASSAVAGGVLEQYF. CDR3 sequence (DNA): TGTGCCAGCAGCGCGGTAGCGGGAGGGGTCCTCGAGCAGTACTTC. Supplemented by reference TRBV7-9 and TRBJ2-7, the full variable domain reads DTGVSQNPRHKITKRGQNVTFRCDPISEHNRLYWYRQTLGQGPEFLTYFQNEAQLEKSRLLSDRFSAERPKGSFSTLEIQRTEQGDSAMYLCASSAVAGGVLEQYFGPGTRLTVT.

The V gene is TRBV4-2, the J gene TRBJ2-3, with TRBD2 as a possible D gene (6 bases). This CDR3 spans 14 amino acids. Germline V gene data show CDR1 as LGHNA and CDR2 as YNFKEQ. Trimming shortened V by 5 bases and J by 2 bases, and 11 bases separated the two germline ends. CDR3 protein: CASSYGGDTDTQYF. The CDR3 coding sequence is TGTGCCAGCAGCTACGGCGGGGACACAGATACGCAGTATTTT.

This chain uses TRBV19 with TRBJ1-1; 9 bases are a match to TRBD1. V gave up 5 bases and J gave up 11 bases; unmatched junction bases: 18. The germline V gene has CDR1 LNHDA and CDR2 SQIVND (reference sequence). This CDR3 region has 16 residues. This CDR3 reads CASSPPSGQGTWVAFF. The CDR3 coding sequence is TGTGCCAGTAGTCCACCTTCAGGACAGGGGACATGGGTGGCTTTCTTT. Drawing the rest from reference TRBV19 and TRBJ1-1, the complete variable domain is DGGITQSPKYLFRKEGQNVTLSCEQNLNHDAMYWYRQDPGQGLRLIYYSQIVNDFQKGDIAEGYSVSREKKESFPLTVTSAQKNPTAFYLCASSPPSGQGTWVAFFGQGTRLTVV.

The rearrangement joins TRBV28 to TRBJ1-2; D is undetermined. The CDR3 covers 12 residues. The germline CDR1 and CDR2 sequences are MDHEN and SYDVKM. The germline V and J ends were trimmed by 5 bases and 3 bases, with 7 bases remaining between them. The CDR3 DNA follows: TGTGCCAGCAGTCCTATGGACTATGGCTACACCTTC. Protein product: CASSPMDYGYTF.

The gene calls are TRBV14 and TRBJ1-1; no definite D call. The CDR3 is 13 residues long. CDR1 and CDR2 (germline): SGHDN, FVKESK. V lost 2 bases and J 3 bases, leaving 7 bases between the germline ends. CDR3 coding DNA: TGTGCCAGCAGCCAATCGAGGCACACTGAAGCTTTCTTT. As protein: CASSQSRHTEAFF.

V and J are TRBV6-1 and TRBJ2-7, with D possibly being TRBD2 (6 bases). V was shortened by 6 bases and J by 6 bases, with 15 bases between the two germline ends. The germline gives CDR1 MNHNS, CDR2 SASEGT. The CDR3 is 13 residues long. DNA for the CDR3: TGTGCCAGCAGGCCCTCCGCGGGGCTCGAGCAGTACTTC. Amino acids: CASRPSAGLEQYF.

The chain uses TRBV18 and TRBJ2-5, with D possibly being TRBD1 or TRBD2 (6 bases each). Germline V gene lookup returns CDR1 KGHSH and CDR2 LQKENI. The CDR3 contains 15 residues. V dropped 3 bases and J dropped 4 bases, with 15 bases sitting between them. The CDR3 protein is CASSPGGSRRETQYF. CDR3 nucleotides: TGTGCCAGCTCACCGGGGGGCTCGAGGCGAGAGACCCAGTACTTC.

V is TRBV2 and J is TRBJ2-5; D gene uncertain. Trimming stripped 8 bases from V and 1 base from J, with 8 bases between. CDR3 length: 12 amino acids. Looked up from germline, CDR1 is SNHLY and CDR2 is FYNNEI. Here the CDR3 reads CASGVGQETQYF. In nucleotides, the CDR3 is TGTGCCAGCGGGGTCGGCCAAGAGACCCAGTACTTC.

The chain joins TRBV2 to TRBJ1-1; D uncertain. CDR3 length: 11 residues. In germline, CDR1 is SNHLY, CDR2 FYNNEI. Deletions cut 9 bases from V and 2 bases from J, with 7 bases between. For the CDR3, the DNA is TGTGCCAGTAAAATAAACACTGAAGCTTTCTTT. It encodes CASKINTEAFF.

The CDR3 bases are TGCGCCAGCAGCCAAGTAATAGCGGTCACAGATACGCAGTATTTT. Translated, it gives CASSQVIAVTDTQYF. The V and J genes are TRBV4-1 and TRBJ2-3; the D gene is possibly TRBD2 (6 bases). V lost 1 base, J lost 2 bases, and 10 bases lay in between. The CDR3 has 15 amino acids. Germline V CDR1 and CDR2: MGHRA, YSYEKL.

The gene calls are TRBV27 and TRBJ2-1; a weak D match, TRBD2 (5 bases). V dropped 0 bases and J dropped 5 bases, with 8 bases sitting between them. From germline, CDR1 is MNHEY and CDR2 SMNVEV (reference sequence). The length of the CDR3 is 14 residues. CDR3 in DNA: TGTGCCAGCAGTTTATCAGCGGCTAACAATGAGCAGTTCTTC. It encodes CASSLSAANNEQFF.

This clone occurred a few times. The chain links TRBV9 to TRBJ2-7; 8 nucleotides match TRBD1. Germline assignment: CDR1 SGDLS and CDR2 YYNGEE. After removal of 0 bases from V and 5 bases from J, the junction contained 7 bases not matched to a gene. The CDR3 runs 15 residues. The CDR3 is CASSVVGTGINEQYF. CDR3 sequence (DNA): TGTGCCAGCAGCGTAGTTGGGACAGGAATCAACGAGCAGTACTTC.

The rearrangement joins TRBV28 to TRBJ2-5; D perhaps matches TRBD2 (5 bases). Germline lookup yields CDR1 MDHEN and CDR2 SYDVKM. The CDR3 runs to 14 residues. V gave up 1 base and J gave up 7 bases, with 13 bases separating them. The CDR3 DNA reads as TGTGCCAGCAGTTTATACGGGGTAGAAGGGACCCAGTACTTC. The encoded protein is CASSLYGVEGTQYF.

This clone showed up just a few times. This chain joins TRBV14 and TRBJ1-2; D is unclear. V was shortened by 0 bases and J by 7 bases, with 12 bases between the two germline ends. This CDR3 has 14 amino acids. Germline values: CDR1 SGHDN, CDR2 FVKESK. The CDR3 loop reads CASSQDRTASGYTF. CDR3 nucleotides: TGTGCCAGCAGCCAAGATAGAACAGCCTCTGGCTACACCTTC.

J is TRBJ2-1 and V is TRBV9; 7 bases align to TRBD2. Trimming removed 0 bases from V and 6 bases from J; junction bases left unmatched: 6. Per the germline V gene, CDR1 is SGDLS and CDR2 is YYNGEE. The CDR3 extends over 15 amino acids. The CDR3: CASSVGGRTSNEQFF. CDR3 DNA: TGTGCCAGCAGCGTAGGAGGGAGGACTAGCAATGAGCAGTTCTTC.

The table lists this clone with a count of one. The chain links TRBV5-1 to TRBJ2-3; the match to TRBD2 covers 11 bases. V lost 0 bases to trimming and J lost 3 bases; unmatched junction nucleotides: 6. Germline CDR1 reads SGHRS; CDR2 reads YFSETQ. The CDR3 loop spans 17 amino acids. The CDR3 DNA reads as TGCGCCAGCAGCTTGGGGACTAGCGGGCAGAGGACAGATACGCAGTATTTT. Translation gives CASSLGTSGQRTDTQYF.

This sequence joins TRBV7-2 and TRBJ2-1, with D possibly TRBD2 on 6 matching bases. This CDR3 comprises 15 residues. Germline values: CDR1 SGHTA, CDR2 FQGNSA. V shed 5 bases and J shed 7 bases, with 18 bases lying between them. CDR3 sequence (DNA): TGTGCCAGCAGCCCAGTGGAGGGCGCGAGAAATGAGCAGTTCTTC. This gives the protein CASSPVEGARNEQFF.